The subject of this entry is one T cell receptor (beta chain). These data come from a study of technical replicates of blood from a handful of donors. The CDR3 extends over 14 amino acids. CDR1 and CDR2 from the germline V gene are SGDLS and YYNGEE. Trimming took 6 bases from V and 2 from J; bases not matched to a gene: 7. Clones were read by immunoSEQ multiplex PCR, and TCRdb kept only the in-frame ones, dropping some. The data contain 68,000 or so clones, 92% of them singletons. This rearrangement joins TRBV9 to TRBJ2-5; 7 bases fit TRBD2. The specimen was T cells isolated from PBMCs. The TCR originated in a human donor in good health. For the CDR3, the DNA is TGTGCCAGCAACGGTGGGGGGGTTCAAGAGACCCAGTACTTC. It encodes CASNGGGVQETQYF.